Below are 14 T cell receptor beta chains sequenced from a single sample in a study of blood T cell repertoires in COVID-19 (dated by TCRdb to about 2020). Receptors were amplified or captured by the immunoSEQ multiplex PCR assay. Here the immuneACCESS table is served through TCRdb, limited to in-frame sequences with V and J called. Missing clones are a known gap in these copies; in checked studies unresolved V genes cover under half, and the rest lacks a known reason. The sample records some 250,000 clones, about 68% of which are singletons. In total, the top ten clones hold more than 2.5% of the sample. Sequencing used peripheral blood. Every receptor here comes from a woman aged 80 or over with acute or convalescent COVID-19.

V gene TRBV7-2 combines with J gene TRBJ2-5, with 8 bases aligning to TRBD2. The CDR3 contains 15 residues. Trimming cost V 2 bases and J 5 bases; bases outside gene matches: 7. The V gene's germline CDR1 is SGHTA and CDR2 FQGNSA. CDR3 nucleotide sequence: TGTGCCAGCAGCTTACTCCCGGGGGGGCGCGAGACCCAGTACTTC. This sequence encodes CASSLLPGGRETQYF.

This clone appeared a few times. J is TRBJ1-2 and V is TRBV5-4; D gene uncertain. The CDR3 is 14 amino acids. The germline V and J ends were trimmed by 0 bases and 2 bases, with 8 bases remaining between them. CDR1 SGHNT and CDR2 YYREEE come from the germline V gene (reference sequence). The DNA of the CDR3 is TGTGCCAGCAGCTTGGGAGGCAGCAACTATGGCTACACCTTC. It encodes CASSLGGSNYGYTF.

This chain uses TRBV3-1 (or the pseudogene TRBV3-2) with TRBJ2-7; 9 nucleotides line up with TRBD1. Germline CDR1 reads LGHDT; CDR2 reads YNNKEL (reference sequence). Trimming took 5 bases from V and 2 from J; bases not matched to a gene: 4. This CDR3 is built from 14 residues. Written as DNA, the CDR3 is TGTGCCAGCAGCTTCGGGACAGGGACCTACGAGCAGTACTTC. It codes for CASSFGTGTYEQYF.

The chain carries TRBV5-1 and TRBJ2-7, with 13 bases that match TRBD2. Germline loops: CDR1 SGHRS, CDR2 YFSETQ. The CDR3 length is 15 residues. The ends lost 4 bases at V and 4 bases at J; junction bases unmatched: 5. The CDR3 nucleotides read TGCGCCAGCAGCCGAGGGACTAGCGGGACATACGAGCAGTACTTC. Its translation: CASSRGTSGTYEQYF.

CDR3 residues: CASSFRDRGRSHEQFF. The CDR3 bases are TGTGCCAGCAGTTTCAGGGACAGGGGGCGCTCGCATGAGCAGTTCTTC. The rearrangement links TRBV27 to TRBJ2-1, with 12 bases aligning to TRBD1. Per the germline V gene, CDR1 is MNHEY and CDR2 is SMNVEV (reference sequence). This CDR3 is built from 16 residues. Germline trimming cut 3 bases from V and 8 bases from J; bases unmatched to any gene: 8.

The CDR3 protein is CASNSDSHTNSPLHF. For the CDR3, the DNA is TGTGCCAGCAACTCGGACAGTCACACAAATTCACCCCTCCACTTT. This rearrangement joins TRBV9 to TRBJ1-6; TRBD1 might be the D (6 bases). Trimming removed 6 bases from V and 7 bases from J, with 17 bases in between. Per the germline V gene, CDR1 is SGDLS and CDR2 is YYNGEE. This CDR3 comprises 15 residues. Complete variable domain (other parts from reference TRBV9 and TRBJ1-6): DSGVTQTPKHLITATGQRVTLRCSPRSGDLSVYWYQQSLDQGLQFLIQYYNGEERAKGNILERFSAQQFPDLHSELNLSSLELGDSALYFCASNSDSHTNSPLHFGNGTRLTVT.

This clone was observed a few times. The genes are TRBV21-1 and TRBJ1-3; TRBD1 is taken as the D call from the table, unchecked against the DNA. TRBV21-1 is a documented pseudogene. There are 19 residues in the CDR3. In DNA, the CDR3 is TGTGCCAGCAGCAAAGAAGTGGTTGAAGGGGGTTCCTCTGGAAACACCATATATTTT. Translated, it gives CASSKEVVEGGSSGNTIYF.

The chain has TRBV5-5 and TRBJ2-7; 7 bases map to TRBD1. Germline trimming cut 2 bases from V and 4 bases from J; bases unmatched to any gene: 18. CDR1 and CDR2 from the germline V gene are SGHKS and YYEKEE (reference sequence). CDR3 length: 18 amino acids. The CDR3 sequence: CASSLISGFRGQKYEQYF. The CDR3 coding sequence is TGTGCCAGCAGCTTAATTTCGGGCTTCAGGGGACAGAAATACGAGCAGTACTTC.

V gene TRBV7-2 combines with J gene TRBJ1-5; D is unclear. The CDR3 extends over 13 amino acids. Germline values: CDR1 SGHTA, CDR2 FQGNSA. V lost 5 bases to trimming and J lost 4 bases, with 9 bases between them. The CDR3 coding sequence is TGTGCCAGCAGCAATTCCAGAAATCAGCCCCAGCATTTT. Residues: CASSNSRNQPQHF.

V usage is TRBV3-1 (or the pseudogene TRBV3-2) and J usage is TRBJ1-2; D is unclear. This CDR3 spans 12 amino acids. V was clipped by 1 base and J by 6 bases, with 6 bases between them. Looked up from germline, CDR1 is LGHDT and CDR2 is YNNKEL (reference sequence). CDR3 DNA sequence: TGTGCCAGCAGCCAAGTGGCGGATGGCTACACCTTC. Translated, it gives CASSQVADGYTF.

This chain uses TRBV7-2 with TRBJ2-7, with 9 bases identical to TRBD1. Losses at the gene ends were 5 bases for V and 2 bases for J; bases not matched to a gene: 4. The CDR3 totals 14 residues. Germline assignment: CDR1 SGHTA and CDR2 FQGNSA. The CDR3 sequence: CASSRGQGTYEQYF. The CDR3 DNA reads TGTGCCAGCAGCCGGGGACAGGGTACCTACGAGCAGTACTTC.

The chain links TRBV12-3 or TRBV12-4 to TRBJ1-3; D unclear. V was shortened by 5 bases and J by 0 bases, with 5 bases between the two germline ends. This CDR3 spans 13 amino acids. CDR3 DNA: TGTGCCAGCAGTCCGAGCTCTGGAAACACCATATATTTT. This sequence encodes CASSPSSGNTIYF.

The rearrangement uses TRBV5-1 and TRBJ2-1; 9 nucleotides agree with TRBD2. From germline, CDR1 is SGHRS and CDR2 YFSETQ. V was clipped by 3 bases and J by 8 bases; unmatched bases: 12. This CDR3 has 16 amino acids. CDR3 in amino acids: CASSSSLAGRGDEQFF. The CDR3 nucleotides read TGCGCCAGCAGCTCCTCTCTAGCGGGGAGGGGAGATGAGCAGTTCTTC.

V and J are TRBV5-5 and TRBJ2-7; a weak D match, TRBD1 (6 bases). The germline V gene encodes CDR1 SGHKS and CDR2 YYEKEE (reference sequence). The CDR3 spans 14 residues. V gave up 0 bases and J gave up 3 bases, with 10 bases separating them. The DNA for the CDR3 is TGTGCCAGCAGCTTGGGGACAGACATCTACGAGCAGTACTTC. This codes for CASSLGTDIYEQYF.